The TCR beta chain described here comes from a study of T cell responses to AZD1222 COVID-19 vaccine. V shed 4 bases and J shed 5 bases, with 14 bases lying between them. The V gene's germline CDR1 is MDHEN and CDR2 SYDVKM. This CDR3 region has 14 residues. The assay was immunoSEQ multiplex PCR, and TCRdb's table has in-frame clones only and misses some. The repertoire holds some 120,000 clones, with around 90% as singletons. This TCR was recovered from an adult in good health. J is TRBJ1-1 and V is TRBV28, with D possibly being TRBD1 (5 bases). Sequencing used peripheral blood, obtained on day 0 of AZD1222 vaccination. CDR3 DNA: TGTGCCAGCAGTTCCCCGGGACGCAGAACTGAAGCTTTCTTT. Its protein is CASSSPGRRTEAFF.